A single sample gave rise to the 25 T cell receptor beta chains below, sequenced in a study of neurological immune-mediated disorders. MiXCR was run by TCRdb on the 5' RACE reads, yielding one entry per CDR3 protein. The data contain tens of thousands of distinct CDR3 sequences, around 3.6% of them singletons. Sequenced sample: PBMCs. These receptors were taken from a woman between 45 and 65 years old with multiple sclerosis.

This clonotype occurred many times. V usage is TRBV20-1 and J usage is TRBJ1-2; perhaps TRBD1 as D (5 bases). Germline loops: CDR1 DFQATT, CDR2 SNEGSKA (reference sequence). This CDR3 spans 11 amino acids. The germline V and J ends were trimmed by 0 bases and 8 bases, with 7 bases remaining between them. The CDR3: CSAREGDGYTF. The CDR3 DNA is TGCAGTGCTAGAGAGGGGGACGGCTACACCTTC.

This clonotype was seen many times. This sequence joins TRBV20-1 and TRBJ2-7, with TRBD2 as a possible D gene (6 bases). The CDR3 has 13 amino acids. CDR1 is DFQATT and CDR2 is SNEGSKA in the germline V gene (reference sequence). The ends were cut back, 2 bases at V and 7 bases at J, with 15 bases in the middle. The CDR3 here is CSARQGGSWEQYF. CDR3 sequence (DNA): TGCAGTGCTAGACAGGGAGGTAGTTGGGAGCAGTACTTC.

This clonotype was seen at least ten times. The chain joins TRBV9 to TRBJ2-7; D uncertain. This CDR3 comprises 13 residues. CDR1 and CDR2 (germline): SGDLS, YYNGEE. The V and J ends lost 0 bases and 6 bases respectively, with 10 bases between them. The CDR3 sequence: CASSVEVGSEQYF. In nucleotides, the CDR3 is TGTGCCAGCAGCGTAGAGGTCGGGTCCGAGCAGTACTTC.

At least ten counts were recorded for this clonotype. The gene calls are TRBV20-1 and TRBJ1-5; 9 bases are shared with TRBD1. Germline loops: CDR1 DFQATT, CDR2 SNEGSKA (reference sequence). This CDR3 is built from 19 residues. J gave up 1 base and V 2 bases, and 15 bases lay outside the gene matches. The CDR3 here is CSARLFAGQGRRSNQPQHF. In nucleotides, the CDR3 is TGCAGTGCTAGACTTTTCGCGGGACAGGGAAGAAGAAGCAATCAGCCCCAGCATTTT.

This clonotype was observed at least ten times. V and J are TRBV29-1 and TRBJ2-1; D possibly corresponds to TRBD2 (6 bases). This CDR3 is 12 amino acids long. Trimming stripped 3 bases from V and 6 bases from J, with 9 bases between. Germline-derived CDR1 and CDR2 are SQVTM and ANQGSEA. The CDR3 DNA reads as TGCAGCGTTGAGCTCGGGGGCAATGAGCAGTTCTTC. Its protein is CSVELGGNEQFF.

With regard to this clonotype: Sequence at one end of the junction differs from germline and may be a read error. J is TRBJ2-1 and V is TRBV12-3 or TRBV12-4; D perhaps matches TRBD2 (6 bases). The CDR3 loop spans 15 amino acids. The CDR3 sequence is CASSSRLAIYDEQFF. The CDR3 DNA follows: TGTGCCAGCAGTTCCCGGCTAGCGATCTACGATGAGCAGTTCTTC.

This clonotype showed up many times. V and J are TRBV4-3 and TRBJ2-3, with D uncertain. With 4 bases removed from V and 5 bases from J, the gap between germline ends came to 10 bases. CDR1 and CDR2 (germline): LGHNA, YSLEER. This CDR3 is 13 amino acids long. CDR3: CASSLTGRDTQYF. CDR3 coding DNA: TGCGCCAGCAGCCTGACTGGCCGAGATACGCAGTATTTT.

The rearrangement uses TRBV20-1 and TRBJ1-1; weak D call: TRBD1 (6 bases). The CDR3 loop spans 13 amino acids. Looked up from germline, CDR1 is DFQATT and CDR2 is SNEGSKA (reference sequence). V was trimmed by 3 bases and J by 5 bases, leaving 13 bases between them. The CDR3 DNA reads TGCAGTGCTAGCTTTCGCCAGGGGACTGAAGCTTTCTTT. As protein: CSASFRQGTEAFF.

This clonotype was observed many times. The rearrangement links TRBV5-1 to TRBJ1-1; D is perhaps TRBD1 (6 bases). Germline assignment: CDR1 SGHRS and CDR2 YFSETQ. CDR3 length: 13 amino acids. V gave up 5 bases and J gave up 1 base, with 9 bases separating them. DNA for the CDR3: TGCGCCAGCAGGGACAGAACGAACACTGAAGCTTTCTTT. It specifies CASRDRTNTEAFF.

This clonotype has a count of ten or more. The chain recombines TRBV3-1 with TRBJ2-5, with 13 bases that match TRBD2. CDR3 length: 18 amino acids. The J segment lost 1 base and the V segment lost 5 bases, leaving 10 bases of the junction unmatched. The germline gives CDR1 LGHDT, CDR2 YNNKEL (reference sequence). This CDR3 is CASSFRLAGGPAQETQYF. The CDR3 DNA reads TGTGCCAGCAGCTTTCGACTAGCGGGGGGCCCCGCCCAAGAGACCCAGTACTTC.

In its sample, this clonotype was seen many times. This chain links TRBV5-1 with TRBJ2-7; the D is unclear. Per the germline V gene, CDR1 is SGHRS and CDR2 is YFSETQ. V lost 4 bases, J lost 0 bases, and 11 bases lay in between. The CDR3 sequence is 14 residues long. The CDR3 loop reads CASSPETASYEQYF. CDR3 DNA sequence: TGCGCCAGCAGCCCGGAGACCGCCTCCTACGAGCAGTACTTC.

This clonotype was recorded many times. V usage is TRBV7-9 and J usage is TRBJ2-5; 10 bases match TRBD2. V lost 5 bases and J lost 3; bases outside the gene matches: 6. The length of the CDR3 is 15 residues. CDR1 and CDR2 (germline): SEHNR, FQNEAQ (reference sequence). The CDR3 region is CASSHQSGGEETQYF. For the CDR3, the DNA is TGTGCCAGCAGCCACCAGAGCGGGGGGGAAGAGACCCAGTACTTC.

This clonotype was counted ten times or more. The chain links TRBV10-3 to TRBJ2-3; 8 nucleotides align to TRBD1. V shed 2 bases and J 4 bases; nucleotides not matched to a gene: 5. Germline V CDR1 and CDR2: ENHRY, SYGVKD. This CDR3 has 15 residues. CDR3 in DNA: TGTGCCATCAGTGAGGGACAGGGACGTGCAGATACGCAGTATTTT. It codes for CAISEGQGRADTQYF.

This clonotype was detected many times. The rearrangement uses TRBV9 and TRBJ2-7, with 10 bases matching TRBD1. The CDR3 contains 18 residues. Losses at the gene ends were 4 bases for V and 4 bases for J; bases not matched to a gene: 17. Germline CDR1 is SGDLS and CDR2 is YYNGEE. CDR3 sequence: CASSQDRGYTTKVYEQYF. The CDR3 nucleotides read TGTGCCAGCAGCCAGGACAGGGGGTATACGACTAAGGTTTACGAGCAGTACTTC.

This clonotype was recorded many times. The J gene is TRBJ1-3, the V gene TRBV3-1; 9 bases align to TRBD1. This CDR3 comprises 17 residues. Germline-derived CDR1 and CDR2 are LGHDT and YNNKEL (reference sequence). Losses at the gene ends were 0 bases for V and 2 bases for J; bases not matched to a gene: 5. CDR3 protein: CASSQDSGQGAGNTIYF. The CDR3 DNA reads TGTGCCAGCAGCCAAGATTCGGGACAGGGCGCTGGAAACACCATATATTTT.

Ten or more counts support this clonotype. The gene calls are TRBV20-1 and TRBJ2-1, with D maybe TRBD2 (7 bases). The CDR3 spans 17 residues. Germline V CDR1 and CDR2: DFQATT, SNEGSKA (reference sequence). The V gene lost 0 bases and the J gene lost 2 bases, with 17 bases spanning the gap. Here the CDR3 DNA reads TGCAGTGCTAGAGACATGAGGGGGGGGTACCCCTACAATGAGCAGTTCTTC. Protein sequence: CSARDMRGGYPYNEQFF.

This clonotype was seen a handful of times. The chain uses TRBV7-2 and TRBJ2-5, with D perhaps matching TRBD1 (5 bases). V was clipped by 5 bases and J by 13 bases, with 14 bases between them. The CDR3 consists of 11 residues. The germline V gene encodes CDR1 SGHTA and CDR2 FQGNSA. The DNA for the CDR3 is TGTGCCAGCAGCCAGGACACCGTACCGTACTTC. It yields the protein CASSQDTVPYF.

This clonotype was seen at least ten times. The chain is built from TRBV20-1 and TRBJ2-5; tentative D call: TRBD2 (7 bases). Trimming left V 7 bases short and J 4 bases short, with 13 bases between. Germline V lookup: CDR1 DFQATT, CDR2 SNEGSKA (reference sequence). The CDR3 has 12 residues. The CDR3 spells CSGRGPAETQYF. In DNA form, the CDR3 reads TGCAGTGGGCGGGGGCCCGCAGAGACCCAGTACTTC.

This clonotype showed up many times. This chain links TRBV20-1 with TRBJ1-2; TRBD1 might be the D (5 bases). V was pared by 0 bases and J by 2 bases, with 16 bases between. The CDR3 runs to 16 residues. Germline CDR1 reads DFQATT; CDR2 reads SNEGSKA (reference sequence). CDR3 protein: CSARERVWGGNYGYTF. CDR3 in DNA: TGCAGTGCTAGAGAGCGGGTTTGGGGGGGGAACTATGGCTACACCTTC.

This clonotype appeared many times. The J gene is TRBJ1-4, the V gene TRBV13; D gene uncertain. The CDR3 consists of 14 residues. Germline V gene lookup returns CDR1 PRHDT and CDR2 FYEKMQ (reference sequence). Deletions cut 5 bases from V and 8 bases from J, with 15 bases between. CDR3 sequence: CASSPDPVGEKLFF. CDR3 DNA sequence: TGTGCCAGCAGCCCGGACCCAGTGGGGGAAAAACTGTTTTTT.

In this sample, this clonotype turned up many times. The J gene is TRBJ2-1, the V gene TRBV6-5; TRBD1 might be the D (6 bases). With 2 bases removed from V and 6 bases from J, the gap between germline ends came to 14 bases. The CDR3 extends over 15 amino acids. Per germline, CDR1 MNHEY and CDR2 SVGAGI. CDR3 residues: CASSYGRGLPNEQFF. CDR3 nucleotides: TGTGCCAGCAGTTACGGCAGGGGCTTACCCAATGAGCAGTTCTTC.

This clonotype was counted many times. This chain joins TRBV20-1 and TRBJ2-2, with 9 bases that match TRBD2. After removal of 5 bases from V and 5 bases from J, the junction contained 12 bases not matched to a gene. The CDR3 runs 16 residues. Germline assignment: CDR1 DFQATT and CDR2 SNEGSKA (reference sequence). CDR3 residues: CSALYAGGPSTGELFF. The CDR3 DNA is TGCAGTGCTCTATACGCGGGGGGGCCTAGTACCGGGGAGCTGTTTTTT.

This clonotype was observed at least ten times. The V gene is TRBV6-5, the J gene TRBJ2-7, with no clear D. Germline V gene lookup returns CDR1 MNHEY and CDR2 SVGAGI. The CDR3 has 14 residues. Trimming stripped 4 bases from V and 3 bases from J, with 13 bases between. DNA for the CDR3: TGTGCCAGCAGTTTGGTAGGAGCAGGCTACGAGCAGTACTTC. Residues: CASSLVGAGYEQYF.

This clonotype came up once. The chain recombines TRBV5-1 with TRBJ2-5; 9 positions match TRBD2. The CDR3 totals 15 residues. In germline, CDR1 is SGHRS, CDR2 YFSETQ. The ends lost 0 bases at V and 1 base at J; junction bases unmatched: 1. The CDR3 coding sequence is TGCGCCAGCAGCTTGGCGACTAGCGGCCAAGAGACCCAGTACTTC. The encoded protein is CASSLATSGQETQYF.

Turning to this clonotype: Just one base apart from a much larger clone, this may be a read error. The CDR3: CASSIKGSGELFF. As DNA, the CDR3 is TGTGCCAGCAGCATCAAGGGTTCCGGGGAGCTGTTTTTT. The chain couples TRBV7-2 to TRBJ2-2; D unresolved. CDR3 length: 13 amino acids. Per the germline V gene, CDR1 is SGHTA and CDR2 is FQGNSA. Between the trimmed V and J ends, which lost 5 bases and 6 bases, there was a span of 10 bases.